This T cell receptor (beta chain) was recorded in a study of response to subunit inactivated influenza vaccine. One entry per CDR3 protein, called by TCRdb with MiXCR from the RT-PCR reads. The table records 500,000 or so distinct CDR3 sequences, 16% of them present only once. Whole-study results and caveats: T cells newly recruited by each seasonal influenza vaccination are few, the authors suggested.

The CDR3 sequence is 15 residues long. The V gene lost 0 bases and the J gene lost 2 bases, with 11 bases spanning the gap. CDR1 and CDR2 from the germline V gene are SGHNT and YENEEA. On this clonotype itself: Its matching antigen is unknown.

The chain combines TRBV11-3 with TRBJ2-7, with D perhaps TRBD1 (6 bases). The specimen was CD4+ T cells sorted from PBMCs, collected roughly 24 months after vaccination. This receptor was taken from a man between 50 and 70 years old who received an inactivated influenza vaccine. CDR3: CASSLDTGTPYEQYF. In nucleotides, the CDR3 is TGTGCCAGCAGCTTAGATACAGGGACCCCCTACGAGCAGTACTTC.